What follows are 20 T cell receptor beta chains derived from one specimen sequenced in a study of CD8+CD57+ T cells in acquired aplastic anemia (dated by TCRdb to between 2018 and 2020). Sequenced using an Illumina HiSeq 2000. Genomic DNA served as template for TCR beta VDJ combination and CDR3 sequence profiling. Through fastp at Q25 and MiXCR, TCRdb rebuilt clones from the public reads, retaining in-frame beta chains. CDR3 protein duplicates are merged, each entry listing the most common genes and DNA. Here the sample has hundreds of thousands of distinct CDR3 sequences; approximately 55% occur a single time. Of the sample, roughly 8% is held by the ten largest clones. The sample comprised sorted CD4+, CD8+, or CD8+CD57+ T cells (not recorded which) from PBMCs. These receptors were collected from a human donor with severe aplastic anemia or a healthy control (not recorded which).

The chain links TRBV7-8 to TRBJ2-7; maybe TRBD2 (6 bases). The CDR3 sequence is 15 residues long. The germline gives CDR1 SGHVS, CDR2 FQNEAQ. V lost 2 bases to trimming and J lost 6 bases, with 17 bases between them. The CDR3 sequence is CASSLWDLGTVEQYF. CDR3 nucleotides: TGTGCCAGCAGCTTATGGGACTTGGGGACGGTCGAGCAGTACTTC.

The chain is built from TRBV5-4 and TRBJ2-2; tentatively, D is TRBD1 (7 bases). The CDR3 has 15 amino acids. Trimming removed 6 bases at V and 1 base at J, with 13 bases between. Germline loops: CDR1 SGHNT, CDR2 YYREEE (reference sequence). For the CDR3, the DNA is TGTGCCAGCACCCGGAGGGGGCGGAACACCGGGGAGCTGTTTTTT. This encodes CASTRRGRNTGELFF.

Worth noting for this clonotype: Germline is not matched at one junction end, which may reflect a read error. The chain links TRBV3-1 to TRBJ2-7; no firm D call. The germline gives CDR1 LGHDT, CDR2 YNNKEL (reference sequence). The CDR3 runs 11 residues. CDR3 bases: TGTACCAGCAGCTCCTGGGGCGAGCAGTACTTC. Protein: CTSSSWGEQYF.

This clonotype was seen a handful of times. The chain carries TRBV7-2 and TRBJ2-5; 8 bases agree with TRBD1. The V segment lost 2 bases and the J segment 9 bases; nucleotides outside the gene matches: 8. Germline V CDR1 and CDR2: SGHTA, FQGNSA. The CDR3 is 14 residues long. CDR3 DNA: TGTGCCAGCAGCTTATTAGGGCAGGGGGCAGCCCAGTACTTC. It yields the protein CASSLLGQGAAQYF.

This clonotype came up many times. The V gene is TRBV15, the J gene TRBJ2-6; 7 bases map to TRBD1. CDR1 LNHNV and CDR2 YYDKDF come from the germline V gene (reference sequence). The CDR3 consists of 20 residues. V was pared by 3 bases and J by 0 bases, with 14 bases of the junction left unmatched. This CDR3 is CATSSPYLQGSSSGANVLTF. CDR3 bases: TGTGCCACCAGCAGCCCCTATTTACAGGGGTCCAGCTCTGGGGCCAACGTCCTGACTTTC.

CDR3 sequence: CASSIAITARGYQPQHF. The CDR3 nucleotides read TGTGCCAGTAGTATAGCCATAACTGCCCGAGGGTATCAGCCCCAGCATTTT. The chain joins TRBV19 to TRBJ1-5; D is unclear. This CDR3 has 17 residues. Germline assignment: CDR1 LNHDA and CDR2 SQIVND (reference sequence). V gave up 1 base and J gave up 5 bases, with 18 bases separating them.

In this sample, this clonotype turned up many times. The chain has TRBV15 and TRBJ2-1; D not certain. CDR1 and CDR2 (germline): LNHNV, YYDKDF (reference sequence). This CDR3 region has 15 residues. Trimming shortened V by 7 bases and J by 5 bases, and 18 bases separated the two germline ends. CDR3 amino acids: CATKDRLGFHNEQFF. The CDR3 coding sequence is TGTGCCACCAAGGACCGACTGGGGTTTCACAATGAGCAGTTCTTC.

This clonotype was seen repeatedly, ten times or more. The chain is built from TRBV6-6 and TRBJ1-1, with 9 bases that match TRBD1. V shed 4 bases, J shed 8 bases, and the junction held 8 bases outside the gene matches. This CDR3 region has 14 residues. Germline CDR1 is MNHNY and CDR2 is SVGAGI (reference sequence). CDR3 loop: CASSFPGTGREAFF. DNA of the CDR3: TGTGCCAGCAGTTTCCCTGGGACAGGGCGAGAAGCTTTCTTT.

This clonotype occurred many times. V and J are TRBV5-8 and TRBJ2-7; 13 bases line up with TRBD2. With 0 bases clipped from V and 7 bases from J, the junction kept 7 bases outside the gene matches. Germline loops: CDR1 SGHTS, CDR2 YDEGEE. This CDR3 is built from 16 residues. The CDR3 region has the DNA TGTGCCAGCAGCTTGGTTGGGACTAGCGGGGCTCCGGAGCAGTACTTC. Amino acids: CASSLVGTSGAPEQYF.

This clonotype was seen repeatedly, ten times or more. The chain employs TRBV12-3 or TRBV12-4 and TRBJ2-3, with 7 bases lining up with TRBD2. The CDR3 has 16 amino acids. Trimming cost V 6 bases and J 5 bases; bases outside gene matches: 14. The CDR3 is CASRRTSAPVVDTQYF. CDR3 nucleotides: TGTGCCAGCAGGAGAACTAGCGCCCCGGTCGTAGATACGCAGTATTTT.

J is TRBJ1-4 and V is TRBV4-2, with 9 positions matching TRBD1. J lost 7 bases, V lost 0 bases, and 3 bases had no gene match. Germline V gives CDR1 LGHNA, CDR2 YNFKEQ. There are 15 residues in the CDR3. The CDR3, as DNA: TGTGCCAGCAGCCAAGAGGGACAGGGTTCTGAAAAACTGTTTTTT. Protein: CASSQEGQGSEKLFF.

In the case of this clonotype: With a much larger clone just one base away, this may be a read error. The chain uses TRBV3-1 and TRBJ2-7; TRBD1 aligns across 8 bases. The CDR3 is 14 residues long. Per germline, CDR1 LGHDT and CDR2 YNNKEL (reference sequence). The V segment lost 3 bases and the J segment 6 bases; nucleotides outside the gene matches: 7. The CDR3 is CASSQGQAPPEQYF. DNA of the CDR3: TGTGCCAGCAGCCAGGGACAGGCCCCCCCCGAGCAGTACTTC.

V is TRBV2 and J is TRBJ1-2, with 8 bases fitting TRBD1. The trim removed 7 bases at V and 6 bases at J, leaving 13 bases unmatched. The CDR3 spans 15 residues. CDR1 and CDR2 from the germline V gene are SNHLY and FYNNEI. CDR3 nucleotide sequence: TGTGCCAGCAAACCCTTTGGGACAGGCTCTCATGGCTACACCTTC. Its protein is CASKPFGTGSHGYTF.

This clonotype has only a few counts. V gene TRBV7-9 combines with J gene TRBJ2-5; possibly TRBD1 for D (7 bases). V lost 0 bases to trimming and J lost 4 bases, with 18 bases between them. CDR1 and CDR2 from the germline V gene are SEHNR and FQNEAQ (reference sequence). This CDR3 is 17 amino acids long. CDR3 residues: CASSLAVGQGGGETQYF. CDR3 nucleotides: TGTGCCAGCAGCTTAGCCGTCGGGCAGGGGGGAGGAGAGACCCAGTACTTC.

In this sample, this clonotype turned up many times. V is TRBV20-1 and J is TRBJ1-4, with TRBD1 matching 7 bases. This CDR3 contains 12 residues. CDR1 and CDR2 from the germline V gene are DFQATT and SNEGSKA (reference sequence). The CDR3: CMSRQGNEKLFF. DNA for the CDR3: TGCATGAGCCGACAGGGTAATGAAAAACTGTTTTTT.

The V call is TRBV15, the J call TRBJ1-1; no firm D call. The V gene's germline CDR1 is LNHNV and CDR2 YYDKDF (reference sequence). Trimming stripped 0 bases from V and 1 base from J, with 6 bases between. The CDR3 length is 14 residues. The DNA for the CDR3 is TGTGCCACCAGCAGAGAGAGGCAGAACACTGAAGCTTTCTTT. It yields the protein CATSRERQNTEAFF. Full variable domain (outside the CDR3, taken from reference TRBV15 and TRBJ1-1): DAMVIQNPRYQVTQFGKPVTLSCSQTLNHNVMYWYQQKSSQAPKLLFHYYDKDFNNEADTPDNFQSRRPNTSFCFLDIRSPGLGDTAMYLCATSRERQNTEAFFGQGTRLTVV.

The V call is TRBV25-1, the J call TRBJ2-7; the match to TRBD1 covers 7 bases. The V and J ends lost 1 base and 6 bases, in that order; junction bases with no gene match: 12. The CDR3 contains 16 residues. Germline V gives CDR1 MGHDK, CDR2 SYGVNS. The CDR3 DNA is TGTGCCAGCAGTGAATTGACAGGGATAGGAACCGGCGAGCAGTACTTC. It codes for CASSELTGIGTGEQYF.

This clonotype was seen ten or more times. The rearrangement uses TRBV2 and TRBJ2-7, with TRBD2 as a possible D gene (6 bases). The germline V and J ends were trimmed by 7 bases and 2 bases, with 21 bases remaining between them. From germline, CDR1 is SNHLY and CDR2 FYNNEI. The CDR3 sequence is 16 residues long. The CDR3 nucleotides are TGTGCCAGCAACCCAATTAAGGACCGCGGGGCCTACGAGCAGTACTTC. This gives the protein CASNPIKDRGAYEQYF. Based on the CDR3 plus reference TRBV2 and TRBJ2-7, the full variable domain is EPEVTQTPSHQVTQMGQEVILRCVPISNHLYFYWYRQILGQKVEFLVSFYNNEISEKSEIFDDQFSVERPDGSNFTLKIRSTKLEDSAMYFCASNPIKDRGAYEQYFGPGTRLTVT.

Ten or more counts support this clonotype. The gene calls are TRBV29-1 and TRBJ2-1, with D possibly TRBD1 on 5 matching bases. Germline CDR1 reads SQVTM; CDR2 reads ANQGSEA. V was pared by 1 base and J by 9 bases, with 13 bases between. The CDR3 has 13 residues. The CDR3 here is CSVEVSPRVEQFF. In DNA, the CDR3 is TGCAGCGTTGAAGTCTCCCCCAGGGTTGAGCAGTTCTTC.

This clonotype was seen more than once but under ten times. The rearrangement links TRBV6-2 or TRBV6-3 to TRBJ2-7; 8 bases are a match to TRBD1. There are 15 residues in the CDR3. Germline CDR1 is MNHEY and CDR2 is SVGEGT. Trimming cost V 6 bases and J 0 bases; bases outside gene matches: 7. The CDR3 DNA reads as TGTGCCAGCAGAATTCCGGGACAGGACTCCTACGAGCAGTACTTC. Translation: CASRIPGQDSYEQYF.